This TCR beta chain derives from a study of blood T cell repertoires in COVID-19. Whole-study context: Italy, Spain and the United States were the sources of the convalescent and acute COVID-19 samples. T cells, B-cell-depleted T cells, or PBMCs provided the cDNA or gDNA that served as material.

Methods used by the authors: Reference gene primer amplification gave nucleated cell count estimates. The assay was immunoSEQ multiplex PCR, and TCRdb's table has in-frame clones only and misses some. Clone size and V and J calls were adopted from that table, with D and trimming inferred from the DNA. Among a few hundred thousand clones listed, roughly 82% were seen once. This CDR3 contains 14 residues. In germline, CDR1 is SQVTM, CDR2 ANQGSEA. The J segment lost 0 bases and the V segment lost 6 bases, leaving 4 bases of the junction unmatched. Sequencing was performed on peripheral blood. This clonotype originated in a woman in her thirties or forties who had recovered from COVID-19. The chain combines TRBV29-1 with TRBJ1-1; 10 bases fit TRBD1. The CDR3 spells CSVGTGVMNTEAFF. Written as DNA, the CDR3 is TGCAGCGTGGGGACAGGGGTGATGAACACTGAAGCTTTCTTT. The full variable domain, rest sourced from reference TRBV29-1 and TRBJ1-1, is SAVISQKPSRDICQRGTSLTIQCQVDSQVTMMFWYRQQPGQSLTLIATANQGSEATYESGFVIDKFPISRPNLTFSTLTVSNMSPEDSSIYLCSVGTGVMNTEAFFGQGTRLTVV.